Shown below are 23 T cell receptor beta chains from a single sample sequenced in a study of blood T cells in healthy people across ages. Sample-barcoded 5' priming and a J-beta primer mix drove a second PCR of 7 to 11 cycles. From the 5' RACE reads, TCRdb called clonotypes with MiXCR, one entry per CDR3 protein. The sample holds over 750,000 distinct CDR3 sequences, roughly 25% seen once. The sample was also linked to a second study, of T cells of mothers and their children.

Sequenced: blood. Source of these receptors: a boy aged 5-17 years in good health.

This sequence joins TRBV15 and TRBJ2-7; TRBD2 matches 7 bases. There are 12 residues in the CDR3. CDR1 LNHNV and CDR2 YYDKDF come from the germline V gene (reference sequence). V shed 5 bases, J shed 3 bases, and the junction held 1 base outside the gene matches. The CDR3 DNA follows: TGTGCCACCAGCGGGGACTACTACGAGCAGTACTTC. Translated: CATSGDYYEQYF.

The rearrangement uses TRBV6-6 and TRBJ2-1; TRBD1 is a possible D gene (5 bases). CDR3 length: 13 amino acids. From germline, CDR1 is MNHNY and CDR2 SVGAGI (reference sequence). Trimming took off 7 bases at V and 8 bases at J, with 15 bases between the two ends. The chain's CDR3 is CASNRGFVDEQFF. For the CDR3, the DNA is TGTGCCAGCAATAGGGGTTTCGTCGATGAGCAGTTCTTC.

This clonotype was detected only a few times. This chain uses TRBV6-5 with TRBJ1-6; TRBD1 might be the D (5 bases). Germline V gives CDR1 MNHEY, CDR2 SVGAGI. This CDR3 is built from 14 residues. The V gene lost 0 bases and the J gene lost 14 bases, with 14 bases spanning the gap. CDR3 nucleotides: TGTGCCAGCAGTTACTCAGGGGACGGTTTCTCCCTCCACTTT. Encoded protein: CASSYSGDGFSLHF.

The V gene is TRBV7-2, the J gene TRBJ2-3, with D possibly being TRBD1 (6 bases). The V and J ends lost 10 bases and 2 bases respectively, with 13 bases between them. The CDR3 loop spans 13 amino acids. The V gene's germline CDR1 is SGHTA and CDR2 FQGNSA. CDR3 sequence: CATGQRFTDTQYF. As DNA, the CDR3 is TGTGCCACCGGACAGAGGTTCACAGATACGCAGTATTTT.

This sequence joins TRBV20-1 and TRBJ1-2; D might be TRBD1 (5 bases). V was shortened by 0 bases and J by 4 bases, with 6 bases between the two germline ends. The germline CDR1 and CDR2 sequences are DFQATT and SNEGSKA (reference sequence). The CDR3 runs to 12 residues. CDR3 nucleotide sequence: TGCAGTGCTAGAGAGCAGGGCTATGGCTACACCTTC. Translation: CSAREQGYGYTF.

This clonotype has a handful of counts. The chain uses TRBV7-2 and TRBJ1-4; D is unresolved. V was trimmed by 3 bases and J by 3 bases, leaving 11 bases between them. The CDR3 consists of 15 residues. Per the germline V gene, CDR1 is SGHTA and CDR2 is FQGNSA. The CDR3 DNA is TGTGCCAGCAGCTTGGCGATGAGTGCTAATGAAAAACTGTTTTTT. Translating it yields CASSLAMSANEKLFF.

This clonotype has at least ten counts. The genes are TRBV6-2 or TRBV6-3 and TRBJ2-4, with 9 bases fitting TRBD2. Unmatched junction bases numbered 9, after V lost 5 bases and J lost 4 bases. The length of the CDR3 is 16 residues. Germline V lookup: CDR1 MNHEY, CDR2 SVGEGT. The CDR3 coding sequence is TGTGCCAGCAGTCGAGATAGCGGGAGCCCAAAAAACATTCAGTACTTC. Translation gives CASSRDSGSPKNIQYF.

The rearrangement links TRBV4-1 to TRBJ1-1; D not certain. This CDR3 contains 14 residues. Trimming shortened V by 3 bases and J by 3 bases, and 11 bases separated the two germline ends. Germline assignment: CDR1 MGHRA and CDR2 YSYEKL. CDR3 in amino acids: CASSHQEWDTEAFF. CDR3 bases: TGCGCCAGCAGCCATCAGGAGTGGGACACTGAAGCTTTCTTT.

The J gene is TRBJ1-1, the V gene TRBV11-3; D is possibly TRBD1 (5 bases). This CDR3 contains 11 residues. The V gene's germline CDR1 is SGHNT and CDR2 YENEEA. Trimming pared 5 bases from V and 7 bases from J, leaving 8 bases between. In DNA form, the CDR3 reads TGTGCCAGCAGCATTACAGGTGAAGCTTTCTTT. Translated: CASSITGEAFF.

The chain is built from TRBV28 and TRBJ2-5, with 13 bases aligning to TRBD2. The DNA end is a closer match to TRBJ2-1, so the J assignment may be wrong. The germline V gene has CDR1 MDHEN and CDR2 SYDVKM. The CDR3 runs 15 residues. DNA of the CDR3: TGTGCCAGCAGCCCAGGACTAGCGGGAGTATATGAGCAGTTCTTC. The encoded protein is CASSPGLAGVYEQFF.

This clonotype was counted only a few times. The V gene is TRBV29-1, the J gene TRBJ1-5, with D possibly matching TRBD1 (5 bases). The germline CDR1 and CDR2 sequences are SQVTM and ANQGSEA. This CDR3 comprises 13 residues. Trimming took 5 bases from V and 3 from J, leaving 11 bases between them. The CDR3 here is CSVKKGFNQPQHF. Here the CDR3 DNA reads TGCAGCGTTAAGAAGGGGTTCAATCAGCCCCAGCATTTT.

This clonotype showed up just a few times. The chain carries TRBV7-2 and TRBJ2-5; the D is unclear. The end of the DNA aligns better with TRBJ2-7, so the J call may be wrong. Germline V gene data show CDR1 as SGHTA and CDR2 as FQGNSA. The CDR3 is made up of 14 amino acids. The CDR3 DNA reads TGTGCCAGCAGCTTAGCTGGTAGCCAGAACGAGCAGTACTTC. It encodes CASSLAGSQNEQYF.

The chain joins TRBV7-2 to TRBJ1-6; D remains ambiguous. Trimming pared 5 bases from V and 0 bases from J, leaving 14 bases between. The CDR3 runs 17 residues. In germline, CDR1 is SGHTA, CDR2 FQGNSA. The CDR3 loop reads CASSPQVLGSYNSPLHF. In nucleotides, the CDR3 is TGTGCCAGCAGCCCCCAGGTACTGGGCTCCTATAATTCACCCCTCCACTTT.

This clonotype was detected only a few times. The chain uses TRBV5-1 and TRBJ2-2; D unresolved. From germline, CDR1 is SGHRS and CDR2 YFSETQ. V lost 6 bases and J lost 0, with 9 bases in between. The CDR3 is 14 residues long. CDR3 residues: CASKDAPNTGELFF. The CDR3 coding sequence is TGCGCCAGCAAAGACGCTCCGAACACCGGGGAGCTGTTTTTT. The entire variable domain, with the rest obtained from reference TRBV5-1 and TRBJ2-2, is as follows: KAGVTQTPRYLIKTRGQQVTLSCSPISGHRSVSWYQQTPGQGLQFLFEYFSETQRNKGNFPGRFSGRQFSNSRSEMNVSTLELGDSALYLCASKDAPNTGELFFGEGSRLTVL.

The sample holds a few counts of this clonotype. J is TRBJ2-7 and V is TRBV12-3 or TRBV12-4; no reliable D call. V lost 0 bases and J lost 6, with 9 bases in between. The CDR3 has 13 amino acids. Here the CDR3 reads CASSLATGSEQYF. The CDR3 DNA sequence: TGTGCCAGCAGTTTAGCGACGGGTAGCGAGCAGTACTTC.

This clonotype was seen a handful of times. The gene calls are TRBV6-5 and TRBJ1-6; 7 bases map to TRBD1. Germline CDR1 and CDR2: MNHEY and SVGAGI. The J segment lost 0 bases and the V segment lost 6 bases, leaving 2 bases of the junction unmatched. CDR3 length equals 15 residues. The CDR3 nucleotides read TGTGCCAGCAGAAGGGACAGCTCCTATAATTCACCCCTCCACTTT. Amino acids: CASRRDSSYNSPLHF.

The genes are TRBV29-1 and TRBJ2-2; TRBD2 aligns across 12 bases. In germline, CDR1 is SQVTM, CDR2 ANQGSEA. V was pared by 6 bases and J by 0 bases, with 2 bases of the junction left unmatched. The CDR3 extends over 15 amino acids. This CDR3 is CSVGLAGTNTGELFF. The CDR3 bases are TGCAGCGTCGGACTAGCGGGGACGAACACCGGGGAGCTGTTTTTT.

The V call is TRBV18, the J call TRBJ1-2, with 9 bases lining up with TRBD1. V was clipped by 6 bases and J by 6 bases; unmatched bases: 11. The CDR3 is made up of 15 amino acids. Germline assignment: CDR1 KGHSH and CDR2 LQKENI. The CDR3 is CASSATGGTQHGYTF. In DNA form, the CDR3 reads TGTGCCAGCTCGGCCACAGGGGGCACCCAGCATGGCTACACCTTC.

In this sample, this clonotype turned up a few times. A read error may account for a junction end that differs from germline. This chain links TRBV3-1 with TRBJ2-1; D is uncertain. Germline assignment: CDR1 LGHDT and CDR2 YNNKEL (reference sequence). The CDR3 covers 14 residues. CDR3 sequence reads: CASSQDLASHEQFF. CDR3 coding DNA: TGTGCCAGCAGCCAAGATCTTGCTAGTCATGAACAGTTCTTC.

The genes are TRBV7-9 and TRBJ2-7, with TRBD2 identical over 7 bases. Looked up from germline, CDR1 is SEHNR and CDR2 is FQNEAQ (reference sequence). The length of the CDR3 is 14 residues. The ends lost 3 bases at V and 0 bases at J; junction bases unmatched: 2. The DNA of the CDR3 is TGTGCCAGCAGCTTCCGGGAGGACTCCTACGAGCAGTACTTC. Translated: CASSFREDSYEQYF.

This clonotype was counted only a few times. The chain links TRBV10-3 to TRBJ2-2; no reliable D call. Germline V gene lookup returns CDR1 ENHRY and CDR2 SYGVKD. V lost 4 bases and J 2 bases, leaving 14 bases between the germline ends. The CDR3 is 16 amino acids. For the CDR3, the DNA is TGTGCCATCAGTGGGGCCGCCTTCCTTAACACCGGGGAGCTGTTTTTT. It yields the protein CAISGAAFLNTGELFF.

The chain joins TRBV7-9 to TRBJ2-1, with D possibly called TRBD1 or TRBD2 (6 bases each). Trimming removed 1 base at V and 0 bases at J, with 10 bases between. The CDR3 is made up of 16 amino acids. Germline assignment: CDR1 SEHNR and CDR2 FQNEAQ (reference sequence). CDR3 sequence reads: CASSLEGGGSYNEQFF. The CDR3 nucleotides are TGTGCCAGCAGCTTAGAGGGGGGCGGCTCCTACAATGAGCAGTTCTTC.

This chain joins TRBV4-3 and TRBJ2-1, with D perhaps matching TRBD2 (6 bases). The J call may not be correct, given that the DNA end is closer to TRBJ2-7. Germline V gene sequence: CDR1 LGHNA, CDR2 YSLEER. The CDR3 has 16 amino acids. The CDR3 DNA follows: TGCGCCAGCAGCGAGGGACTGGCGGGTAACTCCTACGAGCAGTACTTC. Protein: CASSEGLAGNSYEQYF.